These 22 T cell receptor beta chains came from one sample sequenced in a study of Ad26.COV2.S vaccination and SARS-CoV-2 variants. Here immunoSEQ multiplex PCR was the method, and the copy in TCRdb shows in-frame clones only, minus some. The sample has roughly 300,000 clones, 85% to 90% seen once. Sample treatment: around 19 received Ad26.COV2.S at low or high dose, single or two shots; 5 received placebo; per-sample allocation not given. Sampling was done on day 63 after the first vaccine or placebo injection. The sample consisted of peripheral blood, taken in a trial of Ad26.COV2.S vaccine versus placebo. Source of these receptors: a person between 18 and 65 years old who received the Ad26.COV2.S COVID-19 vaccine or a placebo.

This chain connects TRBV6-5 to TRBJ1-6, with no clear D. Germline lookup yields CDR1 MNHEY and CDR2 SVGAGI. Trimming cost V 6 bases and J 7 bases, with 10 bases left between them. The CDR3 is 13 residues long. CDR3 region: CASSMTGNSPLHF. The CDR3 nucleotides read TGTGCCAGCAGCATGACGGGGAATTCACCCCTCCACTTT.

The V call is TRBV21-1, the J call TRBJ1-5; the table calls TRBD1, which could not be checked here. TRBV21-1 is an annotated pseudogene. The CDR3 is 16 residues long. The CDR3 DNA follows: TGTGCCAGCAGCCGCCGTGGGGCAGATAGCAATCAGCCCCAGCATTTT. As protein: CASSRRGADSNQPQHF.

Comment on this clone: In the same sample, other DNA sequences code for this CDR3. This rearrangement joins TRBV19 to TRBJ1-1, with D possibly TRBD1 on 5 matching bases. Germline CDR1 reads LNHDA; CDR2 reads SQIVND (reference sequence). V gave up 3 bases and J gave up 4 bases, with 9 bases separating them. CDR3 size: 13 residues. The CDR3 reads CASSIPGSTEAFF. For the CDR3, the DNA is TGTGCCAGTAGTATCCCAGGGAGCACTGAAGCTTTCTTT.

The V gene is TRBV7-2, the J gene TRBJ2-5; TRBD1 is a possible D gene (6 bases). Germline V gene lookup returns CDR1 SGHTA and CDR2 FQGNSA. The ends were cut back, 5 bases at V and 0 bases at J, with 10 bases in the middle. The CDR3 has 14 residues. This CDR3 is CASSPDRNQETQYF. The CDR3 coding sequence is TGTGCCAGCAGCCCCGACAGGAACCAAGAGACCCAGTACTTC. The complete variable domain, with remaining parts taken from reference TRBV7-2 and TRBJ2-5, reads GAGVSQSPSNKVTEKGKDVELRCDPISGHTALYWYRQSLGQGLEFLIYFQGNSAPDKSGLPSDRFSAERTGGSVSTLTIQRTQQEDSAVYLCASSPDRNQETQYFGPGTRLLVL.

This clone was found once. The chain links TRBV29-1 to TRBJ2-1; 10 bases align to TRBD1. The germline V gene encodes CDR1 SQVTM and CDR2 ANQGSEA. There are 16 residues in the CDR3. J lost 13 bases, V lost 1 base, and 16 bases had no gene match. CDR3: CSVEAIRDRGSRRQFF. The CDR3 region has the DNA TGCAGCGTTGAAGCAATCCGGGACAGGGGATCCCGTCGACAGTTCTTC.

This clone showed up just a few times. The chain uses TRBV30 and TRBJ1-2; D is unclear. Germline assignment: CDR1 GTSNPN and CDR2 SVGIG (reference sequence). The V end lost 4 bases, the J end lost 4 bases, and 10 bases lay between the germline ends. The CDR3 covers 12 residues. CDR3 amino acids: CAWNKRVYGYTF. The CDR3 DNA is TGTGCCTGGAATAAAAGGGTCTATGGCTACACCTTC.

V gene TRBV10-3 combines with J gene TRBJ2-3; D is unresolved. Germline CDR1 and CDR2: ENHRY and SYGVKD. Trimming took off 8 bases at V and 4 bases at J, with 19 bases between the two ends. The CDR3 has 15 residues. DNA of the CDR3: TGTGCCATCCGTCCCAGCGCACTGGGCCCAGATACGCAGTATTTT. It is translated as CAIRPSALGPDTQYF.

This clone occurred once. V usage is TRBV9 and J usage is TRBJ2-3; 8 positions match TRBD1. Unmatched junction bases numbered 4, after V lost 4 bases and J lost 0 bases. The germline gives CDR1 SGDLS, CDR2 YYNGEE. The CDR3 is made up of 15 amino acids. CDR3 sequence (DNA): TGTGCCAGCAGCATCCGGACAGGGAGCACAGATACGCAGTATTTT. Translating gives CASSIRTGSTDTQYF.

The chain is built from TRBV4-1 and TRBJ2-7, with 11 bases that match TRBD1. V dropped 3 bases and J dropped 2; count of bases not matched to a gene: 0. This CDR3 has 14 residues. Germline V CDR1 and CDR2: MGHRA, YSYEKL. The CDR3: CASSQGQGAYEQYF. DNA for the CDR3: TGCGCCAGCAGCCAGGGACAGGGGGCCTACGAGCAGTACTTC.

The chain uses TRBV6-6 and TRBJ2-1; 7 bases are shared with TRBD2. The germline CDR1 and CDR2 sequences are MNHNY and SVGAGI (reference sequence). The CDR3 covers 15 residues. V dropped 5 bases and J dropped 0; count of bases not matched to a gene: 4. The CDR3: CASSTGGSSYNEQFF. CDR3 bases: TGTGCCAGCAGTACGGGCGGGAGCTCCTACAATGAGCAGTTCTTC.

This clone was counted a single time. The J gene is TRBJ2-1, the V gene TRBV7-8; D gene uncertain. The CDR3 sequence is 13 residues long. Between the trimmed V and J ends, which lost 8 bases and 4 bases, there was a span of 12 bases. Germline V gives CDR1 SGHVS, CDR2 FQNEAQ. The CDR3 protein is CASLRTEYNEQFF. In nucleotides, the CDR3 is TGTGCCAGCCTTCGGACGGAGTACAATGAGCAGTTCTTC.

The chain recombines TRBV7-8 with TRBJ2-5, with a possible D match to TRBD2 (6 bases). Germline values: CDR1 SGHVS, CDR2 FQNEAQ. CDR3 size: 14 residues. V dropped 3 bases and J dropped 10 bases, with 18 bases sitting between them. CDR3: CASSFGTGSGSQYF. CDR3 nucleotides: TGTGCCAGCAGCTTTGGGACCGGGAGTGGGAGCCAGTACTTC.

The CDR3 sequence is CASSPLWGSYNEQFF. In nucleotides, the CDR3 is TGTGCCAGCAGTCCCCTTTGGGGCTCCTACAATGAGCAGTTCTTC. The chain is built from TRBV28 and TRBJ2-1; D is unclear. CDR3 length equals 15 residues. The germline gives CDR1 MDHEN, CDR2 SYDVKM. Trimming cost V 5 bases and J 0 bases, with 11 bases left between them. The full variable domain, rest sourced from reference TRBV28 and TRBJ2-1, is DVKVTQSSRYLVKRTGEKVFLECVQDMDHENMFWYRQDPGLGLRLIYFSYDVKMKEKGDIPEGYSVSREKKERFSLILESASTNQTSMYLCASSPLWGSYNEQFFGPGTRLTVL.

The chain is built from TRBV2 and TRBJ2-3; TRBD2 agrees at 14 bases. Germline V gives CDR1 SNHLY, CDR2 FYNNEI. The CDR3 extends over 16 amino acids. The trim removed 10 bases at V and 0 bases at J, leaving 6 bases unmatched. CDR3 coding DNA: TGTGCCATCCGACTAGCGGGGGGGTCTAGCACAGATACGCAGTATTTT. This sequence encodes CAIRLAGGSSTDTQYF.

The J gene is TRBJ1-1, the V gene TRBV7-9, with a tentative D call TRBD1 (6 bases). Germline V gives CDR1 SEHNR, CDR2 FQNEAQ (reference sequence). CDR3 length: 11 residues. V lost 5 bases to trimming and J lost 10 bases, with 11 bases between them. Written as DNA, the CDR3 is TGTGCCAGCAGCGTGGACAGACTAGCTTTCTTT. It translates to CASSVDRLAFF.

This rearrangement joins TRBV9 to TRBJ2-7; tentative D call: TRBD1 (5 bases). The CDR3 length is 15 residues. V lost 0 bases, J lost 0 bases, and 10 bases lay in between. CDR1 is SGDLS and CDR2 is YYNGEE in the germline V gene. CDR3 loop: CASSVEPQGSYEQYF. The CDR3 bases are TGTGCCAGCAGCGTAGAGCCTCAGGGCTCCTACGAGCAGTACTTC. Full variable domain (outside the CDR3, taken from reference TRBV9 and TRBJ2-7): DSGVTQTPKHLITATGQRVTLRCSPRSGDLSVYWYQQSLDQGLQFLIQYYNGEERAKGNILERFSAQQFPDLHSELNLSSLELGDSALYFCASSVEPQGSYEQYFGPGTRLTVT.

This chain joins TRBV20-1 and TRBJ1-4; TRBD1 is a possible D gene (5 bases). This CDR3 region has 14 residues. V was shortened by 3 bases and J by 4 bases, with 12 bases between the two germline ends. Looked up from germline, CDR1 is DFQATT and CDR2 is SNEGSKA (reference sequence). The CDR3 nucleotides read TGCAGTGCTAGTTTAGGGGTCCTTAATGAAAAACTGTTTTTT. Its translation: CSASLGVLNEKLFF.

This clone was seen just once. The rearrangement links TRBV7-2 to TRBJ2-5; 7 bases are a match to TRBD2. This CDR3 has 16 residues. Germline lookup yields CDR1 SGHTA and CDR2 FQGNSA. Trimming removed 4 bases from V and 1 base from J; junction bases left unmatched: 9. The CDR3 is CASSSPVTSVQETQYF. The CDR3 bases are TGTGCCAGCAGCTCCCCCGTTACTAGCGTCCAAGAGACCCAGTACTTC.

J is TRBJ1-1 and V is TRBV5-4; the match to TRBD1 covers 9 bases. The CDR3 totals 15 residues. The V gene's germline CDR1 is SGHNT and CDR2 YYREEE (reference sequence). The V gene end was trimmed by 4 bases and the J gene end by 5 bases; junction bases not matched to a gene: 9. For the CDR3, the DNA is TGTGCCAGCAGCGGGGGACAGGGAATGGGAACTGAAGCTTTCTTT. Translation gives CASSGGQGMGTEAFF.

The gene calls are TRBV18 and TRBJ2-6; 7 bases fit TRBD1. CDR3 length: 16 residues. Germline V gene data show CDR1 as KGHSH and CDR2 as LQKENI. V was pared by 4 bases and J by 1 base, with 4 bases of the junction left unmatched. The CDR3 nucleotides are TGTGCCAGCTCACGGTCAGGGGGATCTGGGGCCAACGTCCTGACTTTC. Its translation is CASSRSGGSGANVLTF.

The V call is TRBV7-2, the J call TRBJ2-7; 9 nucleotides align to TRBD1. V gave up 3 bases and J gave up 3 bases; unmatched junction bases: 9. CDR1 and CDR2 from the germline V gene are SGHTA and FQGNSA. CDR3 size: 16 residues. The DNA of the CDR3 is TGTGCCAGCAGCTTCTATGGGACAGGGATACTCTACGAGCAGTACTTC. Protein product: CASSFYGTGILYEQYF. The full variable domain, its missing parts supplied by reference TRBV7-2 and TRBJ2-7, is GAGVSQSPSNKVTEKGKDVELRCDPISGHTALYWYRQSLGQGLEFLIYFQGNSAPDKSGLPSDRFSAERTGGSVSTLTIQRTQQEDSAVYLCASSFYGTGILYEQYFGPGTRLTVT.

The chain couples TRBV6-6 to TRBJ1-1; D may be TRBD1 (6 bases). Germline loops: CDR1 MNHNY, CDR2 SVGAGI (reference sequence). V dropped 6 bases and J dropped 5 bases, with 13 bases sitting between them. The CDR3 is 13 residues long. This chain's CDR3 is CASSTGRRTEAFF. CDR3 nucleotides: TGTGCCAGCAGCACAGGGCGGCGGACTGAAGCTTTCTTT.